Following are 2 T cell receptor beta chains from one sample sequenced in a study of cytomegalovirus exposure and HLA in healthy donors. Sequencing was performed with immunoSEQ multiplex PCR; in TCRdb, only in-frame clones are kept and a portion is missing. The data show some 130,000 clones, with about 95% seen just once and 1.5% to 2% held by the top ten. Sequenced input: PBMCs. The receptors were sampled from a man aged 18 to 29 in good health and CMV-seropositive.

This clone was seen once. The gene calls are TRBV14 and TRBJ2-1; tentative D call: TRBD2 (6 bases). The CDR3 is 16 residues long. The germline V gene encodes CDR1 SGHDN and CDR2 FVKESK. Deletions cut 4 bases from V and 2 bases from J, with 15 bases between. The CDR3 DNA sequence: TGTGCCAGCAGCCCAGAATTTACTAGCACCTACAATGAGCAGTTCTTC. Translated, it gives CASSPEFTSTYNEQFF.

The rearrangement links TRBV6-6 to TRBJ2-1; 9 bases line up with TRBD2. The CDR3 runs to 15 residues. CDR1 is MNHNY, CDR2 SVGAGI, per germline (reference sequence). Losses at the gene ends were 6 bases for V and 0 bases for J; bases not matched to a gene: 3. CDR3 nucleotide sequence: TGTGCCAGCAGCCCGACTAGCGGCTCCTACAATGAGCAGTTCTTC. This translates into CASSPTSGSYNEQFF.